These T cell receptor beta chains were read from a single sample in a study of shared clonotypes between healthy human individuals. Libraries were prepared by immunoSEQ multiplex PCR; TCRdb keeps only in-frame clonotypes and omits some of them. The sample has roughly 2.5 million clones, roughly nine tenths seen once. What was sequenced was naive CD4+ T cells sorted from blood. The receptor set was obtained from a man between 18 and 35 years old in good health. Each CDR3 is given with its conserved first and last residue. Each record gives: J gene, D gene, clone size, V gene, CDR3 protein, CDR3 DNA. A D gene is named only where the DNA matches it firmly. Size is stated for part of the rows, as once, few or many counts, or as a class when the clone is expanded.

J: TRBJ1-6; D: .; size: once; V: TRBV11-2; CDR3: CASSLEPGPDNSPLHF; DNA: TGTGCCAGCAGCTTAGAACCGGGACCGGATAATTCACCCCTCCACTTT
J: TRBJ1-4; D: TRBD1; size: .; V: TRBV2; CDR3: CASSDRENEKLFF; DNA: TGTGCCAGCTCGGACAGGGAGAATGAAAAACTGTTTTTT
J: TRBJ2-5; D: .; size: once; V: TRBV18; CDR3: CASSPPAGETQYF; DNA: TGTGCCAGCTCACCACCGGCAGGGGAAACCCAGTACTTC
J: TRBJ2-5; D: TRBD2; size: .; V: TRBV9; CDR3: CASSVGLAGVSETQYF; DNA: TGTGCCAGCAGCGTAGGACTAGCGGGAGTGAGCGAGACCCAGTACTTC
J: TRBJ1-6; D: .; size: few; V: TRBV10-3; CDR3: CAISGADNNSPLHF; DNA: TGTGCCATCAGTGGGGCCGATAATAATTCACCCCTCCACTTT
J: TRBJ2-3; D: .; size: .; V: TRBV7-9; CDR3: CASSLRIRTDTDTQYF; DNA: TGTGCCAGCAGCCTGAGAATCCGGACGGACACAGATACGCAGTATTTT
J: TRBJ2-2; D: TRBD2; size: .; V: TRBV7-7; CDR3: CASSYVKGLAGGMNTGELFF; DNA: TGTGCTAGCAGCTACGTAAAGGGACTAGCGGGAGGGATGAACACCGGGGAGCTGTTTTTT
J: TRBJ2-1; D: TRBD1; size: .; V: TRBV11-2; CDR3: CASSFRDSYNEQFF; DNA: TGTGCCAGCAGCTTCCGGGACAGCTACAATGAGCAGTTCTTC
J: TRBJ1-1; D: .; size: few; V: TRBV5-1; CDR3: CASSLAQGTTEAFF; DNA: TGCGCCAGCAGCTTGGCCCAGGGGACCACTGAAGCTTTCTTT
J: TRBJ2-7; D: TRBD1; size: .; V: TRBV9; CDR3: CASSVDGQGSHEQYF; DNA: TGTGCCAGCAGCGTAGACGGACAGGGGTCCCACGAGCAGTACTTC
J: TRBJ1-5; D: .; size: .; V: TRBV30; CDR3: CAWSENSFNQPQHF; DNA: TGTGCCTGGAGTGAGAACAGCTTCAATCAGCCCCAGCATTTT
J: TRBJ2-1; D: TRBD2; size: .; V: TRBV25-1; CDR3: CATLASGGYNEQFF; DNA: TGTGCCACCTTGGCTAGCGGGGGTTACAATGAGCAGTTCTTC
J: TRBJ1-1; D: .; size: .; V: TRBV15; CDR3: CATSRDGVGGNTEAFF; DNA: TGTGCCACCAGCAGAGATGGAGTCGGTGGGAACACTGAAGCTTTCTTT
J: TRBJ2-5; D: .; size: once; V: TRBV19; CDR3: CASSTAGPRGVATQYF; DNA: TGTGCCAGTAGTACCGCCGGGCCTCGCGGAGTTGCGACCCAGTACTTC
J: TRBJ2-3; D: TRBD1; size: .; V: TRBV28; CDR3: CASSLYPDRDPPSTDTQYF; DNA: TGTGCCAGCAGTTTATACCCGGACAGGGACCCCCCTAGCACAGATACGCAGTATTTT
J: TRBJ1-3; D: TRBD1; size: .; V: TRBV2; CDR3: CASGGQGSSGNTIYF; DNA: TGTGCCAGCGGGGGACAGGGGTCCTCTGGAAACACCATATATTTT
J: TRBJ2-2; D: TRBD2; size: .; V: TRBV28; CDR3: CASSIPAGGSGELFF; DNA: TGTGCCAGCAGTATCCCGGCGGGGGGCTCCGGGGAGCTGTTTTTT
J: TRBJ1-1; D: .; size: .; V: TRBV10-3; CDR3: CAISDPTRQYTEAFF; DNA: TGTGCCATCAGCGACCCTACCCGACAGTACACTGAAGCTTTCTTT
J: TRBJ1-2; D: .; size: once; V: TRBV9; CDR3: CASSVAGGLNYGYTF; DNA: TGTGCCAGCAGCGTAGCTGGGGGGCTGAACTATGGCTACACCTTC
J: TRBJ2-7; D: TRBD1; size: once; V: TRBV10-3; CDR3: CAISGDRGNEQYF; DNA: TGTGCCATCAGTGGCGACAGGGGAAACGAGCAGTACTTC
J: TRBJ2-7; D: .; size: once; V: TRBV2; CDR3: CASIGDAWPTSYEQYF; DNA: TGTGCCAGCATTGGGGACGCCTGGCCAACCTCCTACGAGCAGTACTTC
J: TRBJ2-3; D: .; size: .; V: TRBV5-1; CDR3: CASSLGPGTDTQYF; DNA: TGCGCCAGCAGCTTAGGTCCGGGCACAGATACGCAGTATTTT
J: TRBJ1-2; D: .; size: .; V: TRBV27; CDR3: CASSARHPGTSGYGYTF; DNA: TGTGCCAGCTCGGCCCGACACCCTGGGACATCTGGGTATGGCTACACCTTC
J: TRBJ2-2; D: .; size: .; V: TRBV28; CDR3: CASSLRTTNTGELFF; DNA: TGTGCCAGCAGTTTACGGACAACGAACACCGGGGAGCTGTTTTTT
J: TRBJ2-5; D: .; size: .; V: TRBV6-6; CDR3: CASSYFSGETQYF; DNA: TGTGCCAGCAGTTACTTTAGCGGAGAGACCCAGTACTTC
J: TRBJ2-7; D: .; size: once; V: TRBV7-9; CDR3: CASSPPSGTPSYEQYF; DNA: TGTGCCAGCAGCCCGCCCTCCGGGACACCCTCCTACGAGCAGTACTTC
J: TRBJ1-1; D: .; size: .; V: TRBV10-1; CDR3: CASRRRAPGAFF; DNA: TGCGCCAGCAGGCGGCGGGCCCCGGGAGCTTTCTTT
J: TRBJ1-1; D: .; size: few; V: TRBV16; CDR3: CASSQFSVGSDTGTEAFF; DNA: TGTGCCAGCAGCCAATTTTCGGTCGGATCGGACACGGGGACTGAAGCTTTCTTT
J: TRBJ2-7; D: .; size: .; V: TRBV6-1; CDR3: CASREADRLSYEQYF; DNA: TGTGCCAGCAGAGAAGCGGACAGACTCTCCTACGAGCAGTACTTC
J: TRBJ1-2; D: TRBD1; size: .; V: TRBV19; CDR3: CASSTHAGQGLGYTF; DNA: TGTGCCAGTAGTACCCATGCGGGACAGGGACTTGGCTACACCTTC
J: TRBJ1-2; D: .; size: .; V: TRBV6-1; CDR3: CASSDRGINGYTF; DNA: TGTGCCAGCAGTGACCGAGGGATAAATGGCTACACCTTC
J: TRBJ1-1; D: TRBD1; size: .; V: TRBV7-8; CDR3: CASSRDRGLTEAFF; DNA: TGTGCCAGCAGCCGCGACAGGGGGCTCACTGAAGCTTTCTTT
J: TRBJ2-7; D: .; size: .; V: TRBV27; CDR3: CASSPPNRYEQYF; DNA: TGTGCCAGCAGTCCCCCTAACAGATACGAGCAGTACTTC
J: TRBJ2-3; D: .; size: .; V: TRBV7-8; CDR3: CASSLQWESLTDTQYF; DNA: TGTGCCAGCAGCCTCCAATGGGAGTCACTCACAGATACGCAGTATTTT
J: TRBJ2-3; D: .; size: .; V: TRBV10-2; CDR3: CASSETDTQYF; DNA: TGCGCCAGCAGTGAGACAGATACGCAGTATTTT
J: TRBJ2-5; D: .; size: .; V: TRBV7-6; CDR3: CASSLAQETQYF; DNA: TGTGCCAGCAGCTTAGCGCAGGAGACCCAGTACTTC
J: TRBJ2-1; D: TRBD2; size: .; V: TRBV7-9; CDR3: CAGSPRLAGGALEQFF; DNA: TGTGCCGGCAGCCCTAGGCTAGCGGGAGGGGCACTGGAGCAGTTCTTC
J: TRBJ1-6; D: .; size: .; V: TRBV2; CDR3: CASSGATSSYNSPLHF; DNA: TGTGCCAGCAGTGGTGCCACAAGCTCCTATAATTCACCCCTCCACTTT
J: TRBJ2-7; D: .; size: .; V: TRBV5-1; CDR3: CASSRSGKTEQYF; DNA: TGCGCCAGCAGCCGATCGGGGAAGACCGAGCAGTACTTC
J: TRBJ2-7; D: .; size: .; V: TRBV6-5; CDR3: CASRNGFEAYEQYF; DNA: TGTGCCAGCAGGAATGGTTTTGAGGCCTACGAGCAGTACTTC
J: TRBJ2-5; D: TRBD1; size: .; V: TRBV7-8; CDR3: CASSLGDSRETQYF; DNA: TGTGCCAGCAGCTTAGGGGACAGTCGAGAGACCCAGTACTTC
J: TRBJ1-2; D: .; size: .; V: TRBV6-5; CDR3: CASRPSNYGYTF; DNA: TGTGCCAGCAGGCCCTCTAACTATGGCTACACCTTC
J: TRBJ1-2; D: TRBD1; size: .; V: TRBV28; CDR3: CASSLTDRGEYGYTF; DNA: TGTGCCAGCAGTTTAACGGACAGGGGGGAATATGGCTACACCTTC
J: TRBJ2-7; D: TRBD2; size: .; V: TRBV5-4; CDR3: CASSIGTTFVQYF; DNA: TGTGCCAGCAGCATCGGGACTACTTTTGTGCAGTACTTC
J: TRBJ2-7; D: TRBD2; size: .; V: TRBV2; CDR3: CASSRTSGRGEQYF; DNA: TGTGCCAGCAGTCGGACTAGCGGGCGTGGTGAGCAGTACTTC
J: TRBJ1-5; D: TRBD1; size: .; V: TRBV30; CDR3: CAWGTEYSNQPQHF; DNA: TGTGCCTGGGGGACAGAATATAGCAATCAGCCCCAGCATTTT
J: TRBJ2-1; D: TRBD1; size: .; V: TRBV15; CDR3: CATSRDWGTGSLNEQFF; DNA: TGTGCCACCAGCAGAGATTGGGGGACAGGGTCATTGAATGAGCAGTTCTTC
J: TRBJ2-5; D: .; size: .; V: TRBV5-1; CDR3: CASSLAGGEETQYF; DNA: TGCGCCAGCAGCTTGGCGGGCGGCGAAGAGACCCAGTACTTC
J: TRBJ1-4; D: TRBD1; size: .; V: TRBV30; CDR3: CAWSTQTGGSEKLFF; DNA: TGTGCCTGGAGCACCCAAACAGGGGGGAGTGAAAAACTGTTTTTT
J: TRBJ2-3; D: TRBD2; size: .; V: TRBV6-1; CDR3: CASRERGGDIPPDTQYF; DNA: TGTGCCAGCAGGGAACGGGGGGGCGATATCCCCCCAGATACGCAGTATTTT
J: TRBJ1-1; D: TRBD1; size: .; V: TRBV5-1; CDR3: CASSLGAFGTGLNTEAFF; DNA: TGCGCCAGCAGCTTGGGGGCTTTCGGGACAGGGTTGAACACTGAAGCTTTCTTT
J: TRBJ2-1; D: .; size: .; V: TRBV15; CDR3: CATSRERDLGQFF; DNA: TGTGCCACCAGCAGAGAAAGGGATCTAGGACAGTTCTTC
J: TRBJ1-1; D: .; size: .; V: TRBV7-9; CDR3: CASDRPGTQNTEAFF; DNA: TGTGCCAGCGACCGACCGGGCACCCAGAACACTGAAGCTTTCTTT
J: TRBJ1-5; D: TRBD1; size: .; V: TRBV7-2; CDR3: CASSTTGGNQPQHF; DNA: TGTGCCAGCAGCACTACAGGGGGCAATCAGCCCCAGCATTTT
J: TRBJ1-5; D: .; size: few; V: TRBV4-1; CDR3: CASSRMGNQPQHF; DNA: TGCGCCAGCAGCCGGATGGGGAATCAGCCCCAGCATTTT
J: TRBJ1-6; D: .; size: .; V: TRBV2; CDR3: CASSEDPVYNSPLHF; DNA: TGTGCCAGCAGTGAAGACCCTGTATATAATTCACCCCTCCACTTT
J: TRBJ1-5; D: TRBD1; size: .; V: TRBV7-2; CDR3: CASSLRPGQGYQPQHF; DNA: TGTGCCAGCAGCTTACGGCCGGGACAGGGTTACCAGCCCCAGCATTTT